By its share, the clone carrying this TCR beta chain is medium-sized. Its antigen is not identified. This CDR3 spans 15 amino acids. The V gene's germline CDR1 is MGHRA and CDR2 YSYEKL. V dropped 5 bases and J dropped 6 bases, with 17 bases sitting between them. This specimen belongs to a study of T-cell reconstitution after alpha-beta-depleted transplantation in children. The study's findings and limits: From newly produced T cells came most of the T-cell counts and diversity one year after transplant. At around two months after transplant, the alpha-beta T cells were reportedly derived from several hundred expanded clones that came from non-depleted graft cells.

The authors prepared the TCRbeta library with unique molecular identifiers. One entry per CDR3 protein, called by TCRdb with MiXCR from the PCR reads. The data contain 6,500 or so distinct CDR3 sequences, roughly 5.4% of them singletons. Specimen: PBMCs, mostly from graft donor cells, collected 180 days after TCRalphabeta/CD19-depleted stem cell transplant. This clonotype was sampled from a child younger than two who had a stem cell transplant for acute myeloid leukemia, so the T cells may come from the graft donor. The V gene is TRBV4-1, the J gene TRBJ2-1; tentatively, D is TRBD2 (5 bases). The CDR3 loop is CASSATYSRGNEQFF. CDR3 nucleotide sequence: TGCGCCAGCAGCGCAACTTACTCCCGGGGCAATGAGCAGTTCTTC.